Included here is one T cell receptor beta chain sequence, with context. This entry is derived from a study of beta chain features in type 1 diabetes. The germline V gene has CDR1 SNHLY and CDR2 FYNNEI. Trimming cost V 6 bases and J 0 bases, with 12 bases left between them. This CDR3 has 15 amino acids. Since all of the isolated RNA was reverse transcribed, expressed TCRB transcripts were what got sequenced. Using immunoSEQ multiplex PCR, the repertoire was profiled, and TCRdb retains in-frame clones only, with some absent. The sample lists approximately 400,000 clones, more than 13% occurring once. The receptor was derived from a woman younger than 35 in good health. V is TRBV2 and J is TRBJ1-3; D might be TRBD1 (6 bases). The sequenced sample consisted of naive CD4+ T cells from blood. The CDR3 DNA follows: TGTGCCAGCAGGGTGGACAGCTCCTCTGGAAACACCATATATTTT. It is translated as CASRVDSSSGNTIYF.